A single T cell receptor beta chain is shown here with its context. The antigen it binds to is not known. It has no much larger one-base neighbor in the sample; base qualities were not kept. CD8 naive samples were CD45RO-negative cells positively selected for CCR7, giving a CD45RA+CCR7+ population that excluded TemRA cells. Healthy HIV-negative adults with no recently reported acute infections or vaccinations were included as donors. Every donor was a Caucasian adult residing in Nashville, Tennessee, USA. Blood was collected by leukapheresis, and PBMCs were isolated by Ficoll-Histopaque density gradient centrifugation and then cryopreserved in liquid nitrogen vapor phase. Purity and quantity of every magnetically sorted T cell population were checked by analytical flow cytometry. Genomic DNA was isolated from every sorted fraction and measured by UV absorbance on a Nanodrop 2000c. Relative to germline, V is 2 bases shorter and J is 6 bases shorter, with 10 bases between their ends. Its CDR3 holds 13 amino acids, cysteine through phenylalanine. Only the CDR3 portion is preserved as DNA: 39 bases, with reading frame beginning at the first base. The germline V gene gives CDR1 as MNHEY and CDR2 as SVGAGI.

This record belongs to a study of shared clonotypes between healthy human individuals (dated by TCRdb to 2019 to 2021). Some background on the complete study: Three men and a couple of women, aged 18 to 49 years, made up the cohort. Leukapheresis yielded between about 0.94 and 9.5 billion PBMCs per donor. For each donor, three plates each were used for CD4 naive and CD4 memory, two plates were used for CD8 naive, and one plate was used for CD8 memory. To increase sequencing depth and limit assay-specific biases, different laboratories used diverse techniques to prepare libraries and sequence TCR repertoires. The study deeply sequenced blood TCR repertoires of about 5 healthy adults to estimate repertoire size and the extent of clonotype sharing between individuals.

Using the deep immunoSEQ assay, multiplex PCR amplified TCR CDR3 regions from genomic DNA. Genomic DNA extracted from each cell subset was distributed evenly over all wells of several immunoSEQ 96-well plates, and each plate served as one replicate. For sorted subsets, around 200 ng genomic DNA, equal to some 30,000 T cell genomes, was loaded into each replicate PCR. Purified libraries were quantified with a Qubit 3.0 fluorometer, sized on a Bioanalyzer 2100, and re-quantified with the KAPA Library Quantification kit. Every immunoSEQ 96-well plate was sequenced on a dedicated single-read 150-cycle Illumina NextSeq 550 flow cell. For the original study's pipeline: Because the immunoSEQ output held only junctional sequences and lacked quality scores, the filtering could not match the filtering applied to full-length reads. Sequences were annotated with PyIR, a Python wrapper for IgBLAST v1.9, using IMGT germline references to assign V/J genes and CDR3. Reads were filtered out if the reads had weak V/J assignments (E-value above 1e-6), no CDR3, stop codons, out-of-frame junctions, or ambiguous translated residues. V3J clonotypes were defined as sequences sharing the same inferred V gene, J gene, and CDR3 amino acid sequence. To compute the percentage overlap between repertoires, the number of shared unique clonotypes was divided by the size of the smaller repertoire. RTK rarefaction, the Chao1 estimator, and Recon v2.1 estimates of unobserved clonotypes were used to assess repertoire richness. For all TCRbeta clonotypes obtained by the gDNA method from a few donors, generation probabilities were computed with OLGA. This is the immuneACCESS table as TCRdb keeps it, with only in-frame sequences that have V and J called. A part of the clones is gone; compared with another copy, unresolved V genes explain less than half, and the rest is unexplained. V and J calls and clone size are copied from that table; D and trimming were computed from the DNA. The sample data list approximately 600,000 clones, and about 95% of these were observed just once. The leading ten clones occupy around 0.11% of the sample.

Overall results and qualifications from the work: Clonotypes shared by all four sorted-subset donors showed higher generation probabilities than non-shared clonotypes. Naive subsets generally had larger estimated clonotype richness than memory subsets did. Sampling was restricted to blood, and TCR repertoires in tissues likely differ from the TCR repertoires found in blood. Across a handful of donors, roughly 5% of naive CD4, approximately 3.5% of naive CD8, 2.3% of memory CD4, and approximately 0.4% of memory CD8 clonotypes were shared. Pairwise subsampling indicated that sequencing depth was expected to affect the degree of clonotype sharing among donors. Rarefaction of sorted-subset datasets indicated incomplete sequencing despite the large sequencing depth. Because the study included only a small number of donors, the genetic and exposure-history diversity represented was limited.

The receptor chain draws on TRBV6-5 and TRBJ1-1; 5 matching bases give a weak D call of TRBD1. The material sequenced was naive CD8+ T cells sorted from blood. Reading the label with the study, this specimen's cell subset or site is: CD45RA+CCR7+. The TCR originated in a woman in her 30s in good health. The bases read TGTGCCAGCAGTTACGCAGGGACGGCTGAAGCTTTCTTT. Its protein reads: CASSYAGTAEAFF.